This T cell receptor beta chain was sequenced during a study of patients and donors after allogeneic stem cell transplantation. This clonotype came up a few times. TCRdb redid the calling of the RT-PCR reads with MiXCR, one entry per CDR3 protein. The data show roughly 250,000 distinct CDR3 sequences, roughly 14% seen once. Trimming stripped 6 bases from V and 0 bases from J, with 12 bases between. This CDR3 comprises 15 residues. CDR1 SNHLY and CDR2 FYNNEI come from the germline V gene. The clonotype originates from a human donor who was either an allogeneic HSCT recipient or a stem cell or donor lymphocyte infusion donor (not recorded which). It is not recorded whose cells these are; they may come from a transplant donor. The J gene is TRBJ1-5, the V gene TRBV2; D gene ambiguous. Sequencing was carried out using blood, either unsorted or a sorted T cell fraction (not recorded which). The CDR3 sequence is CASRGGENSNQPQHF. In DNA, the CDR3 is TGTGCCAGCAGAGGAGGAGAGAATAGCAATCAGCCCCAGCATTTT.